A single sample gave rise to the 8 T cell receptor beta chains below, sequenced in a study of OX40 agonist ivuxolimab in advanced cancers. The assay was immunoSEQ multiplex PCR, and TCRdb's table has in-frame clones only and misses some. This sample has around 100,000 clones, with roughly nine tenths found just once. The source material was CD4+ or CD8+ T cells sorted from blood, sampled in a trial of the OX40 agonist ivuxolimab. The receptors stem from an adult with an advanced solid tumor such as melanoma, head and neck, liver or kidney cancer.

This clone was seen more than once but under ten times. This chain connects TRBV7-6 to TRBJ2-1, with 7 positions matching TRBD1. Germline V gives CDR1 SGHVS, CDR2 FNYEAQ. The junction had 2 bases not matched to a gene; V was cut back by 4 bases and J by 5 bases. The CDR3 extends over 13 amino acids. The CDR3 region has the DNA TGTGCCAGCAGCTCGGGACAGCACAATGAGCAGTTCTTC. Translation gives CASSSGQHNEQFF.

The CDR3 region is CASSEFAGGAPDTQYF. Written as DNA, the CDR3 is TGCGCCAGCAGTGAGTTCGCGGGAGGGGCCCCAGATACGCAGTATTTT. The chain joins TRBV10-2 to TRBJ2-3; 9 bases match TRBD2. The CDR3 contains 16 residues. V dropped 1 base and J dropped 4; count of bases not matched to a gene: 6. Germline CDR1 WSHSY, CDR2 SAAADI.

This chain uses TRBV7-9 with TRBJ2-7, with D maybe TRBD2 (6 bases). The germline V gene encodes CDR1 SEHNR and CDR2 FQNEAQ (reference sequence). The CDR3 has 17 residues. The V gene lost 4 bases and the J gene lost 5 bases, with 24 bases spanning the gap. In DNA form, the CDR3 reads TGTGCCAGCAGCTCCCTCAGTCGATGGGAGGCTTTCCACGAGCAGTACTTC. The encoded protein is CASSSLSRWEAFHEQYF.

V and J are TRBV15 and TRBJ2-3; D remains ambiguous. The length of the CDR3 is 15 residues. With 7 bases removed from V and 0 bases from J, the gap between germline ends came to 14 bases. Germline loops: CDR1 LNHNV, CDR2 YYDKDF (reference sequence). DNA for the CDR3: TGTGCCACCAAGATGGCTCCATATAGCACAGATACGCAGTATTTT. It encodes CATKMAPYSTDTQYF. Together with reference TRBV15 and TRBJ2-3, the CDR3 gives the full variable domain: DAMVIQNPRYQVTQFGKPVTLSCSQTLNHNVMYWYQQKSSQAPKLLFHYYDKDFNNEADTPDNFQSRRPNTSFCFLDIRSPGLGDTAMYLCATKMAPYSTDTQYFGPGTRLTVL.

CDR3 sequence reads: CASSLGQQIGYTF. CDR3 DNA: TGCGCCAGCAGCTTGGGCCAGCAAATCGGCTACACCTTC. The chain combines TRBV5-1 with TRBJ1-2, with D uncertain. This CDR3 region has 13 residues. V was trimmed by 0 bases and J by 8 bases, leaving 11 bases between them. Germline V gene lookup returns CDR1 SGHRS and CDR2 YFSETQ.

The gene calls are TRBV9 and TRBJ2-3; possibly TRBD2 for D (5 bases). In germline, CDR1 is SGDLS, CDR2 YYNGEE. The V end lost 4 bases, the J end lost 1 base, and 16 bases lay between the germline ends. The CDR3 sequence is 16 residues long. The CDR3 region has the DNA TGTGCCAGCAGCCCTAGCCGGGGTGGGGGCACAGATACGCAGTATTTT. Its translation is CASSPSRGGGTDTQYF.

The rearrangement uses TRBV5-8 and TRBJ2-1; no clear D gene. Germline CDR1 is SGHTS and CDR2 is YDEGEE. V gave up 2 bases and J gave up 2 bases, with 14 bases separating them. CDR3 length equals 16 residues. As DNA, the CDR3 is TGTGCCAGCAGCTTATTGTCAGGCTTGACCTACAATGAGCAGTTCTTC. It is translated as CASSLLSGLTYNEQFF.

In its sample, this clone was seen once. J is TRBJ2-2 and V is TRBV6-5, with TRBD1 matching 9 bases. The CDR3 contains 15 residues. Germline trimming cut 6 bases from V and 0 bases from J; bases unmatched to any gene: 2. Per the germline V gene, CDR1 is MNHEY and CDR2 is SVGAGI. The CDR3 sequence is CASSWDRANTGELFF. The CDR3 nucleotides are TGTGCCAGCAGCTGGGACAGGGCGAACACCGGGGAGCTGTTTTTT.